Each of the 5 T cell receptor beta chains below was sequenced from the same sample in a study of response to subunit inactivated influenza vaccine. TCRdb ran MiXCR on the RT-PCR reads and lists one entry per CDR3 protein. The sample lists around 530,000 distinct CDR3 sequences; approximately 15% were seen once. Here the sequenced sample was CD4+ T cells sorted from PBMCs, taken about 24 months after vaccination. Every receptor here comes from a man aged 45 to 70 who received an inactivated influenza vaccine.

The chain has TRBV20-1 and TRBJ2-7; D is unclear. The CDR3 spans 13 residues. Germline lookup yields CDR1 DFQATT and CDR2 SNEGSKA (reference sequence). Deletions cut 3 bases from V and 6 bases from J, with 15 bases between. The CDR3 DNA sequence: TGCAGTGCTAGTAGTACGGTACGAGGCGAGCAGTACTTC. This codes for CSASSTVRGEQYF.

This clonotype was seen many times. This sequence joins TRBV5-5 and TRBJ2-3, with 7 bases identical to TRBD1. V was clipped by 4 bases and J by 2 bases; unmatched bases: 10. Germline loops: CDR1 SGHKS, CDR2 YYEKEE (reference sequence). The CDR3 loop spans 16 amino acids. The CDR3 sequence: CASSTGTAGVTDTQYF. DNA of the CDR3: TGTGCCAGCAGCACCGGGACAGCTGGGGTCACAGATACGCAGTATTTT. Using reference TRBV5-5 and TRBJ2-3 for the parts outside the CDR3, the full variable domain is DAGVTQSPTHLIKTRGQQVTLRCSPISGHKSVSWYQQVLGQGPQFIFQYYEKEERGRGNFPDRFSARQFPNYSSELNVNALLLGDSALYLCASSTGTAGVTDTQYFGPGTRLTVL.

This chain joins TRBV20-1 and TRBJ2-3; 7 bases agree with TRBD2. Unmatched junction bases numbered 8, after V lost 0 bases and J lost 2 bases. This CDR3 is 16 amino acids long. Per germline, CDR1 DFQATT and CDR2 SNEGSKA (reference sequence). The DNA for the CDR3 is TGCAGTGCTAGAGATAGAAGGCGGGGGAACACAGATACGCAGTATTTT. This sequence encodes CSARDRRRGNTDTQYF.

This clonotype was seen more than once but under ten times. The J gene is TRBJ2-2, the V gene TRBV20-1, with 15 bases fitting TRBD2. Germline V CDR1 and CDR2: DFQATT, SNEGSKA (reference sequence). The junction had 7 bases not matched to a gene; V was cut back by 1 base and J by 1 base. CDR3 size: 19 residues. The CDR3 nucleotides read TGCAGTGCTAGAGCCGGGACTAGCGGGGGGCCGAGGAACACCGGGGAGCTGTTTTTT. Encoded protein: CSARAGTSGGPRNTGELFF.

The chain carries TRBV20-1 and TRBJ1-5; the D is unclear. V lost 6 bases, J lost 0 bases, and 9 bases lay in between. The CDR3 length is 13 residues. Germline CDR1 and CDR2: DFQATT and SNEGSKA (reference sequence). The CDR3 is CSAPTASNQPQHF. CDR3 in DNA: TGCAGTGCACCCACAGCTAGCAATCAGCCCCAGCATTTT.